This T cell receptor beta chain is from a study of blood T cell repertoires in COVID-19 (dated by TCRdb to the early 2020s). In the study overall: Collaborator samples came from the United States, Italy and Spain and covered acute and convalescent phases of COVID-19. Samples came from the ongoing ImmuneRACE study (first 160 participants) plus 1,254 subjects from 6 global collaborators. The dataset comprised deeply sampled blood TCRbeta repertoires from subjects exposed to, actively infected with, or recovered from COVID-19. The repertoires were released in a freely available public database meant as a resource for research on the immune response to SARS-CoV-2. Sample metadata almost always included a de-identified subject ID, COVID-19 status, age in years and sex. The prospective study material was composed of cDNA or gDNA derived from T cells, B-cell-depleted T cells, or PBMCs. Where HLA class I and class II types were available, the types were taken from metadata supplied by the sample provider, not from assay-based typing. Broad study findings and their caveats: How much clinical and demographic metadata was included differed by source and by participant, and the metadata was provided uncurated.

In Seattle, one collaborating source enrolled patients while the infection was active and tracked those patients longitudinally over the course of disease. Each collaborating institution followed its own protocols to collect whole blood in K2EDTA tubes. For TCRbeta analysis, collaborators shipped samples as frozen whole blood, isolated PBMCs, or DNA extracted from either of those sample types. Worth noting for this clone: Its antigen target is currently unknown. The sample holds no much larger clone one base away, and base qualities are not on file.

TCRbeta CDR3 regions were amplified from genomic DNA by means of the immunoSEQ Assay, a bias-controlled multiplex PCR. In the authors' own workflow: Within the assay, amplification of reference gene primers was used to estimate how many nucleated cells each sample contained. To quantify the absolute abundance of each unique TCRbeta CDR3 rearrangement, sequence reads were collapsed and filtered. For each sample, productive Simpson clonality was calculated as the square root of Simpson's diversity index over productive rearrangements. TCRdb provides this immuneACCESS table in a form limited to in-frame rearrangements. Some clones are lacking; in checked studies, under half of them reflect an unresolved V gene, and why the rest are absent is not known. V and J calls and clone size are copied from that table; D and trimming were computed from the DNA. The sample has some 290,000 clones on record, under 90% of them singletons. Less than 3% of the sample belongs to the ten largest clones.

The sample was peripheral blood. The TCR was taken from a woman aged 25 to 39 with COVID-19, enrolled during active disease.

CDR3 loop: CASSRTSGSYEQYF. In nucleotide form, the sequence is TGTGCCAGCAGCAGGACTAGCGGGAGCTACGAGCAGTACTTC. The chain employs TRBV27 and TRBJ2-7; the central 13 bases match TRBD2. The cysteine opens and the phenylalanine closes a CDR3 of 14 amino acids. CDR3 DNA only is kept here, 42 bases in frame from base 1. The germline V gene encodes CDR1 MNHEY and CDR2 SMNVEV (reference sequence). V and J are trimmed by 6 bases and 3 bases, and the gene matches miss 2 bases of the junction.